The 2 T cell receptor beta chains below all came from one sample that was sequenced in a study of blood T cell repertoires in COVID-19. Assay: immunoSEQ multiplex PCR; the TCRdb copy retains only in-frame clones and omits some. Of over 400,000 clones listed, about 88% were seen once; the top ten hold under 9.5%. Sequenced: PBMCs or T cells enriched from blood (not recorded which). All receptors come from a woman aged 60-75 years who had recovered from COVID-19.

The chain links TRBV29-1 to TRBJ1-2; TRBD1 aligns across 9 bases. The CDR3 sequence is 13 residues long. V was clipped by 7 bases and J by 5 bases; unmatched bases: 8. The germline V gene encodes CDR1 SQVTM and CDR2 ANQGSEA. The CDR3 DNA reads as TGCAGCGGTCGGGACAGGGAGGGATATGGCTACACCTTC. Translating gives CSGRDREGYGYTF. Complete variable domain (other parts from reference TRBV29-1 and TRBJ1-2): SAVISQKPSRDICQRGTSLTIQCQVDSQVTMMFWYRQQPGQSLTLIATANQGSEATYESGFVIDKFPISRPNLTFSTLTVSNMSPEDSSIYLCSGRDREGYGYTFGSGTRLTVV.

The chain employs TRBV28 and TRBJ1-3; TRBD1 might be the D (6 bases). Trimming removed 7 bases from V and 5 bases from J, with 12 bases in between. The CDR3 covers 13 residues. Looked up from germline, CDR1 is MDHEN and CDR2 is SYDVKM. As DNA, the CDR3 is TGTGCCAGCACCACAGGGCGCAGAAACACCATATATTTT. It translates to CASTTGRRNTIYF.